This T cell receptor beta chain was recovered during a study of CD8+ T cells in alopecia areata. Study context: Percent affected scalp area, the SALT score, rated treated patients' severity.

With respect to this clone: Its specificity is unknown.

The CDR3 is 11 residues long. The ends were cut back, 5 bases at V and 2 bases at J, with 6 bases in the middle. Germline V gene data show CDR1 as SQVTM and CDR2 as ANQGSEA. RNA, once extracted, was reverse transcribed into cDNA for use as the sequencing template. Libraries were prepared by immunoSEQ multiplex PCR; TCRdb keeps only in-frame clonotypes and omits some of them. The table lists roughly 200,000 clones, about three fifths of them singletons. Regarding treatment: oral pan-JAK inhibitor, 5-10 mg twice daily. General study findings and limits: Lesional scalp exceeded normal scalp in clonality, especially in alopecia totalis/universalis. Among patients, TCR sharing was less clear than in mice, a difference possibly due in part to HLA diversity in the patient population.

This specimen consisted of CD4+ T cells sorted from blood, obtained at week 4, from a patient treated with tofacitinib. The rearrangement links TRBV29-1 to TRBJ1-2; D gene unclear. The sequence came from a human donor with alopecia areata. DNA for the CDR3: TGCAGCGTTCACGGGAACTATGGCTACACCTTC. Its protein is CSVHGNYGYTF.